This T cell receptor (beta chain) came from a study of blood T cell repertoires in COVID-19. Sequenced by immunoSEQ multiplex PCR; TCRdb stores in-frame clones only, minus some. Here the sample spans some 330,000 clones, over 75% being singletons. The CDR3 is 15 residues long. The germline CDR1 and CDR2 sequences are ENHRY and SYGVKD. The J segment lost 3 bases and the V segment lost 6 bases, leaving 1 base of the junction unmatched. The sequencing input was peripheral blood. The source is a woman aged 45-59 years with active or convalescent COVID-19. The chain employs TRBV10-3 and TRBJ2-1, with TRBD2 matching 14 bases. CDR3 sequence: CAIRGLAGDYNEQFF. The CDR3 DNA sequence: TGTGCCATCAGGGGACTAGCGGGAGACTACAATGAGCAGTTCTTC.